Listed below are T cell receptor beta chains from one sample, sequenced in a study of long-term antiretroviral therapy in people with HIV. Generated by immunoSEQ multiplex PCR, the TCRdb table keeps only in-frame clones and is missing some. The sample shows tens of thousands of clones, roughly 85% of them seen only once. Here the sequenced sample was unsorted PBMCs, taken 3.1 years after starting antiretroviral therapy. Every receptor here comes from a woman aged 45-59 years with HIV. Both conserved end residues are part of each CDR3. D genes are given only for firm matches. Size is omitted from some rows. Given values are once, few, many or a class for expanded clones.

v_call: TRBV19
d_call: .
clone_size: .
j_call: TRBJ1-2
cdr3_nt: TGTGCCAGTAGACGATTTGGGACACAGACTAACTATGGCTACACCTTC
cdr3_aa: CASRRFGTQTNYGYTF

v_call: TRBV4-2
d_call: TRBD2
clone_size: .
j_call: TRBJ2-5
cdr3_nt: TGTGCCAGCAGCCAAGATGGGCGGGGGGGCCAGATAGGCCAAGAGACCCAGTACTTC
cdr3_aa: CASSQDGRGGQIGQETQYF

v_call: TRBV5-1
d_call: TRBD1
clone_size: once
j_call: TRBJ2-7
cdr3_nt: TGCGCCAGTTGGAACTTGGACAGGGGCTACGAGCAGTACTTC
cdr3_aa: CASWNLDRGYEQYF

v_call: TRBV11-2
d_call: TRBD2
clone_size: .
j_call: TRBJ2-4
cdr3_nt: TGTGCCAGCAGCTCCCCGGGACTAGCGGGGGCCCCAGCCAAAAACATTCAGTACTTC
cdr3_aa: CASSSPGLAGAPAKNIQYF

v_call: TRBV14
d_call: .
clone_size: .
j_call: TRBJ1-2
cdr3_nt: TGTGCCAGCAGCCAAGATTACGATGGGGGCTACACCTTC
cdr3_aa: CASSQDYDGGYTF

v_call: TRBV2
d_call: .
clone_size: once
j_call: TRBJ1-1
cdr3_nt: TGTGCCAGCAGTGTCGCTGTGAACACTGAAGCTTTCTTT
cdr3_aa: CASSVAVNTEAFF

v_call: TRBV5-1
d_call: TRBD2
clone_size: .
j_call: TRBJ2-1
cdr3_nt: TGCGCCAGCAGCTTGTCCCAGGGAGGGAATGAGCAGTTCTTC
cdr3_aa: CASSLSQGGNEQFF

v_call: TRBV19
d_call: .
clone_size: .
j_call: TRBJ1-6
cdr3_nt: TGTGCCAGTAGCGCCAAACGGGGAGCAGATAATTCACCCCTCCACTTT
cdr3_aa: CASSAKRGADNSPLHF

v_call: TRBV2
d_call: .
clone_size: once
j_call: TRBJ2-7
cdr3_nt: TGTGCCAGCACAGGTAACAACGAGCAGTACTTC
cdr3_aa: CASTGNNEQYF

v_call: TRBV19
d_call: TRBD1
clone_size: .
j_call: TRBJ1-2
cdr3_nt: TGTGCCAGTAGTGCCATGCCCGGGACAGATTACTATGGCTACACCTTC
cdr3_aa: CASSAMPGTDYYGYTF

v_call: TRBV5-1
d_call: .
clone_size: few
j_call: TRBJ1-6
cdr3_nt: TGCGCCAGCAGCTTGGAGGGGAGAGGGAATTCACCCCTCCACTTT
cdr3_aa: CASSLEGRGNSPLHF

v_call: TRBV7-2
d_call: .
clone_size: once
j_call: TRBJ1-1
cdr3_nt: TGTGCCAGCTTGAGGCGGATCAACACTGAAGCTTTCTTT
cdr3_aa: CASLRRINTEAFF

v_call: TRBV5-1
d_call: .
clone_size: .
j_call: TRBJ1-1
cdr3_nt: TGCGCCAGCAGCTTGGCCTCAGGGTTGAACACTGAAGCTTTCTTT
cdr3_aa: CASSLASGLNTEAFF

v_call: TRBV12-5
d_call: TRBD1
clone_size: .
j_call: TRBJ1-5
cdr3_nt: TGTGCTAGTGGTCCGGACAGGGGTAATCAGCCCCAGCATTTT
cdr3_aa: CASGPDRGNQPQHF

v_call: TRBV9
d_call: .
clone_size: .
j_call: TRBJ1-4
cdr3_nt: TGTGCCAGCAGCGGTTCAACAACTAATGAAAAACTGTTTTTT
cdr3_aa: CASSGSTTNEKLFF

v_call: TRBV18
d_call: .
clone_size: few
j_call: TRBJ1-3
cdr3_nt: TGTGCCAGCTCACCGGGGGGAACTGGAAACACCATATATTTT
cdr3_aa: CASSPGGTGNTIYF

v_call: TRBV10-3
d_call: .
clone_size: .
j_call: TRBJ2-7
cdr3_nt: TGTGCCATCAGGTCCACAAACGAGCAGTACTTC
cdr3_aa: CAIRSTNEQYF

v_call: TRBV7-8
d_call: .
clone_size: .
j_call: TRBJ2-1
cdr3_nt: TGTGCCAGCAGCCCATTCTGGGGGGTAGATGAGCAGTTCTTC
cdr3_aa: CASSPFWGVDEQFF

v_call: TRBV5-1
d_call: .
clone_size: .
j_call: TRBJ2-5
cdr3_nt: TGCGCCAGCAGCTTGGAGGGGGTCTTGTGGGAGACCCAGTACTTC
cdr3_aa: CASSLEGVLWETQYF

v_call: TRBV7-2
d_call: .
clone_size: .
j_call: TRBJ2-2
cdr3_nt: TGTGCCAGCAGTTTTCGACTATTGCCGAACACCGGGGAGCTGTTTTTT
cdr3_aa: CASSFRLLPNTGELFF

v_call: TRBV2
d_call: .
clone_size: once
j_call: TRBJ2-2
cdr3_nt: TGTGCCAGCAGCTCGAGGGGGGGCCCCGGGGAGCTGTTTTTT
cdr3_aa: CASSSRGGPGELFF

v_call: TRBV19
d_call: .
clone_size: .
j_call: TRBJ2-3
cdr3_nt: TGTGCCAGTAGTAAGTCCAACTTCGGTACAGATACGCAGTATTTT
cdr3_aa: CASSKSNFGTDTQYF

v_call: TRBV5-4
d_call: .
clone_size: .
j_call: TRBJ2-7
cdr3_nt: TGTGCCAGCTCGTCAAGGAGCTCCTACGAGCAGTACTTC
cdr3_aa: CASSSRSSYEQYF

v_call: TRBV9
d_call: TRBD2
clone_size: once
j_call: TRBJ2-7
cdr3_nt: TGTGCCAGCAGCGTAGGGGGCGGCGGGGGGTCCAGCGAGCAGTACTTC
cdr3_aa: CASSVGGGGGSSEQYF

v_call: TRBV15
d_call: .
clone_size: .
j_call: TRBJ1-4
cdr3_nt: TGTGCCACCAGCAGGGGAGGAGTGGGTGAAAAACTGTTTTTT
cdr3_aa: CATSRGGVGEKLFF